This T cell receptor beta chain was identified during a study of blood T cells in healthy people across ages. Donor samples were obtained from healthy Caucasian individuals from Russia, aged about 6 to 95. Every donor gave ten milliliters of peripheral blood. With a J-beta primer mix and a sample-barcoded 5' primer, a second PCR ran roughly 6 to 12 cycles. Each sample yielded at least 2.5 million CDR3-containing paired-end reads. TCRdb re-called the 5' RACE reads with MiXCR, one entry per CDR3 protein. Among 600,000 or so distinct CDR3 sequences listed, approximately 21% were seen once. The table lists this clonotype with a few counts. This receptor was identified in a man in his sixties or seventies in good health. The sequenced sample consisted of blood.

As DNA, the CDR3 is TGTGCCAGCAGCTACCGGACAGGACTTAGCTCTACGCAGTATTTT. This translates into CASSYRTGLSSTQYF. V gene TRBV7-9 combines with J gene TRBJ2-3, with 7 bases that match TRBD1. V lost 4 bases and J lost 8; bases outside the gene matches: 12. This CDR3 comprises 15 residues. Germline CDR1 is SEHNR and CDR2 is FQNEAQ (reference sequence).